This TCR beta chain stems from a study of cytomegalovirus exposure and HLA in healthy donors. Study-level findings and limits: The authors considered a cluster of highly shared sequence variants likely to be a sequencing artifact. In a later analysis, CMV-associated beta chains were mostly HLA-associated, it appeared. Later analysis associated a missense DCLRE1C variant with TCR beta V- and J-gene trimming.

The CDR3 is 15 residues long. The germline CDR1 and CDR2 sequences are ENHRY and SYGVKD. Trimming removed 6 bases from V and 0 bases from J; junction bases left unmatched: 1. Both 60 Vbeta primers and 13 Jbeta primers went into the PCR. TCRdb keeps only in-frame clones here, not all; method: immunoSEQ multiplex PCR. This table has roughly 230,000 clones, around 78% appearing once. Concerning this clone: Its cognate antigen is unknown.

The source of this sequence is a boy aged 5-17 years in good health and CMV-seronegative. This chain links TRBV10-3 with TRBJ2-3, with 12 bases fitting TRBD2. Sequenced: PBMCs. The chain's CDR3 is CAIRGTSGSTDTQYF. DNA for the CDR3: TGTGCCATCAGGGGGACTAGCGGGAGCACAGATACGCAGTATTTT.